The rows below give T cell receptor beta chains drawn from one sample of a study of Tregs in tolerant kidney transplant recipients. Data came from immunoSEQ multiplex PCR; TCRdb stores just in-frame clones and leaves some out. The sample includes under 95,000 clones, roughly 90% of them seen just once. The sample here was Tregs from blood, taken before the transplant. The receptors here all came from a human donor who received a combined kidney and bone marrow transplant. CDR3s include the opening cysteine and the closing phenylalanine or tryptophan. D genes are given only for firm matches. Clone size appears in some rows only: once, few, many, or a class for an expanded clone.

cdr3_nt: TGTGCCAGCAGTGCCTTAACCGAGCAGTACTTC
cdr3_aa: CASSALTEQYF
cdr3_length: 11
v_call: TRBV2
clone_size: NA
d_call: NA
j_call: TRBJ2-7

cdr3_nt: TGCGCCAGCAGCTTCTCACCCGGGACAGCGGCAGATACGCAGTATTTT
cdr3_aa: CASSFSPGTAADTQYF
cdr3_length: 16
v_call: TRBV5-1
clone_size: NA
d_call: TRBD1
j_call: TRBJ2-3

cdr3_nt: TGTGCCAGCAGCCCGGACAGCAATCAGCCCCAGCATTTT
cdr3_aa: CASSPDSNQPQHF
cdr3_length: 13
v_call: TRBV7-9
clone_size: few
d_call: NA
j_call: TRBJ1-5

cdr3_nt: TGTGCCAGCAGTGGTACACAGGGCCGGTATGGCTACACCTTC
cdr3_aa: CASSGTQGRYGYTF
cdr3_length: 14
v_call: TRBV28
clone_size: NA
d_call: NA
j_call: TRBJ1-2

cdr3_nt: TGTGCCAGCGGGACAGGGAGCACAGATACGCAGTATTTT
cdr3_aa: CASGTGSTDTQYF
cdr3_length: 13
v_call: TRBV9
clone_size: NA
d_call: TRBD1
j_call: TRBJ2-3

cdr3_nt: TGTGCCAGCCAATCGTTAGGGAAGGCCCCCTACAATGAGCAGTTCTTC
cdr3_aa: CASQSLGKAPYNEQFF
cdr3_length: 16
v_call: TRBV9
clone_size: NA
d_call: NA
j_call: TRBJ2-1

cdr3_nt: TGTGCCAGCAGTTTGAGGGCTGAGCAGTTCTTC
cdr3_aa: CASSLRAEQFF
cdr3_length: 11
v_call: TRBV2
clone_size: NA
d_call: NA
j_call: TRBJ2-1

cdr3_nt: TGTGCCAGCAGCTTAGAAGGGACAGGGGGCGCGAGTGGCGAAAAACTGTTTTTT
cdr3_aa: CASSLEGTGGASGEKLFF
cdr3_length: 18
v_call: TRBV7-2
clone_size: once
d_call: TRBD1
j_call: TRBJ1-4

cdr3_nt: TGTGCCAGCAGAGCAAGCGGGGAGGCTTCCTACAATGAGCAGTTCTTC
cdr3_aa: CASRASGEASYNEQFF
cdr3_length: 16
v_call: TRBV2
clone_size: NA
d_call: TRBD2
j_call: TRBJ2-1

cdr3_nt: TGTGCCAGCAGCTTAGTATCGAACACTGAAGCTTTCTTT
cdr3_aa: CASSLVSNTEAFF
cdr3_length: 13
v_call: TRBV11-2
clone_size: NA
d_call: NA
j_call: TRBJ1-1

cdr3_nt: TGTGCCTGGAGTTCGTCAAGGTACGAGCAGTACTTC
cdr3_aa: CAWSSSRYEQYF
cdr3_length: 12
v_call: TRBV30
clone_size: NA
d_call: NA
j_call: TRBJ2-7

cdr3_nt: TGCGCCAGCAGCTTAACTTCCTCCTACAATGAGCAGTTCTTC
cdr3_aa: CASSLTSSYNEQFF
cdr3_length: 14
v_call: TRBV5-1
clone_size: once
d_call: NA
j_call: TRBJ2-1

cdr3_nt: TGTGCCAGCAGTCCCCTAGCGGGAGAGAGCAATGAGCAGTTCTTC
cdr3_aa: CASSPLAGESNEQFF
cdr3_length: 15
v_call: TRBV6-6
clone_size: once
d_call: TRBD2
j_call: TRBJ2-1

cdr3_nt: TGTGCCAGCAGTTCAGGGGGCGCGACCGATGAAAAACTGTTTTTT
cdr3_aa: CASSSGGATDEKLFF
cdr3_length: 15
v_call: TRBV28
clone_size: NA
d_call: TRBD1
j_call: TRBJ1-4

cdr3_nt: TGCGCCAGCAGCTCCCTATCGGGAGCCTACGAGCAGTACTTC
cdr3_aa: CASSSLSGAYEQYF
cdr3_length: 14
v_call: TRBV5-1
clone_size: NA
d_call: NA
j_call: TRBJ2-7